Below, 27 T cell receptor beta chains from the same sample are listed, as sequenced in a study of graft-versus-host responses after intestinal transplantation. Using immunoSEQ multiplex PCR, the repertoire was profiled, and TCRdb retains in-frame clones only, with some absent. The data contain 95,000 or so clones, approximately 90% of them singletons. The starting material was PBMCs, obtained around 68 weeks after intestinal transplant. The receptors here all came from a human patient who received an intestinal transplant, so some T cells may come from the graft donor.

V is TRBV19 and J is TRBJ1-2, with D possibly TRBD1 on 6 matching bases. Trimming cost V 0 bases and J 4 bases, with 18 bases left between them. This CDR3 contains 17 residues. The germline V gene encodes CDR1 LNHDA and CDR2 SQIVND (reference sequence). The CDR3 bases are TGTGCCAGTAGTATAGAGGCGGAAGGGGGGATCCCCTATGGCTACACCTTC. Translating gives CASSIEAEGGIPYGYTF.

CDR3 amino acids: CASSLMVDYGYTF. The CDR3, as DNA: TGTGCCAGCAGCTTAATGGTTGACTATGGCTACACCTTC. This chain joins TRBV7-9 and TRBJ1-2; D remains unclear. This CDR3 is 13 amino acids long. V was shortened by 2 bases and J by 3 bases, with 7 bases between the two germline ends. The germline gives CDR1 SEHNR, CDR2 FQNEAQ (reference sequence).

In DNA form, the CDR3 reads TGTGCCAGCAGCTCAGGACAGGGCAGGACCCAGTACTTC. This translates into CASSSGQGRTQYF. The chain recombines TRBV5-8 with TRBJ2-5, with TRBD1 identical over 8 bases. The V segment lost 3 bases and the J segment 7 bases; nucleotides outside the gene matches: 5. CDR3 length: 13 amino acids. Germline assignment: CDR1 SGHTS and CDR2 YDEGEE.

V is TRBV5-1 and J is TRBJ2-3; D may be TRBD1 or TRBD2 (6 bases each). In germline, CDR1 is SGHRS, CDR2 YFSETQ. The germline V and J ends were trimmed by 4 bases and 1 base, with 10 bases remaining between them. The CDR3 contains 14 residues. CDR3: CASSLGGRTDTQYF. CDR3 bases: TGCGCCAGCAGCCTTGGGGGGCGCACAGATACGCAGTATTTT. Filled out from reference TRBV5-1 and TRBJ2-3, the complete variable domain reads KAGVTQTPRYLIKTRGQQVTLSCSPISGHRSVSWYQQTPGQGLQFLFEYFSETQRNKGNFPGRFSGRQFSNSRSEMNVSTLELGDSALYLCASSLGGRTDTQYFGPGTRLTVL.

CDR3 sequence (DNA): TGTGCCATCAGAGGGGTGGATGAGCAGTACTTC. Translated, it gives CAIRGVDEQYF. The V gene is TRBV10-3, the J gene TRBJ2-7, with D tentatively TRBD1 (5 bases). Trimming cost V 6 bases and J 7 bases, with 10 bases left between them. There are 11 residues in the CDR3. Germline CDR1 reads ENHRY; CDR2 reads SYGVKD.

The V and J genes are TRBV5-1 and TRBJ2-5, with 13 bases lining up with TRBD2. Per the germline V gene, CDR1 is SGHRS and CDR2 is YFSETQ. The CDR3 loop spans 16 amino acids. Trimming cost V 2 bases and J 1 base; bases outside gene matches: 2. CDR3 protein: CASSFRLAGGQETQYF. For the CDR3, the DNA is TGCGCCAGCAGCTTCCGACTAGCGGGGGGCCAAGAGACCCAGTACTTC. Variable domain in full (rest from reference TRBV5-1 and TRBJ2-5): KAGVTQTPRYLIKTRGQQVTLSCSPISGHRSVSWYQQTPGQGLQFLFEYFSETQRNKGNFPGRFSGRQFSNSRSEMNVSTLELGDSALYLCASSFRLAGGQETQYFGPGTRLLVL.

This clone was seen only once. This chain joins TRBV19 and TRBJ2-2; D is undetermined. The germline V gene encodes CDR1 LNHDA and CDR2 SQIVND (reference sequence). Trimming cost V 7 bases and J 8 bases, with 14 bases left between them. CDR3 length equals 13 residues. The DNA of the CDR3 is TGTGCCAGTACCATCCCGGGTATAGGGGAGCTGTTTTTT. This encodes CASTIPGIGELFF.

V is TRBV6-5 and J is TRBJ2-7; D could derive from TRBD1 or TRBD2 (6 bases each). The CDR3 length is 14 residues. Looked up from germline, CDR1 is MNHEY and CDR2 is SVGAGI. With 5 bases removed from V and 3 bases from J, the gap between germline ends came to 14 bases. The CDR3 nucleotides read TGTGCCAGCAGTGAATGGGGGGCGGGCTACGAGCAGTACTTC. Protein product: CASSEWGAGYEQYF.

This chain joins TRBV7-6 and TRBJ1-4; D gene uncertain. The CDR3 is 17 amino acids. Germline V gene sequence: CDR1 SGHVS, CDR2 FNYEAQ. V lost 0 bases and J lost 4, with 15 bases in between. CDR3 protein: CASSLALIGQNNEKLFF. CDR3 bases: TGTGCCAGCAGCTTAGCGCTCATCGGGCAGAATAATGAAAAACTGTTTTTT.

The chain joins TRBV7-9 to TRBJ2-5; D possibly uses TRBD1 or TRBD2 (6 bases each). V lost 5 bases, J lost 1 base, and 17 bases lay in between. The CDR3 totals 16 residues. In germline, CDR1 is SEHNR, CDR2 FQNEAQ (reference sequence). The CDR3, as DNA: TGTGCCAGCAGCCCAGGGGTCGGGGGAGTCCAAGAGACCCAGTACTTC. This gives the protein CASSPGVGGVQETQYF.

V and J are TRBV6-5 and TRBJ2-2, with D tentatively TRBD1 or TRBD2 (6 bases each). The CDR3 runs 15 residues. V was clipped by 2 bases and J by 6 bases, with 13 bases between them. CDR1 and CDR2 from the germline V gene are MNHEY and SVGAGI. Here the CDR3 reads CASSYRGPGAGELFF. CDR3 in DNA: TGTGCCAGCAGTTACCGGGGGCCCGGAGCCGGGGAGCTGTTTTTT.

The chain links TRBV9 to TRBJ2-7; D is possibly TRBD1 or TRBD2 (7 bases each). Germline loops: CDR1 SGDLS, CDR2 YYNGEE. V lost 7 bases and J lost 2, with 13 bases in between. The CDR3 spans 13 residues. The CDR3 loop is CASSGGGTYEQYF. The CDR3 DNA follows: TGTGCCAGCTCAGGGGGGGGCACCTACGAGCAGTACTTC.

The chain employs TRBV18 and TRBJ2-7; 8 bases agree with TRBD2. Germline V CDR1 and CDR2: KGHSH, LQKENI. Trimming at V came to 3 bases and at J to 3 bases, leaving 4 bases not matched to a gene. The CDR3 extends over 14 amino acids. The CDR3 reads CASSPGGGHYEQYF. The CDR3 DNA reads as TGTGCCAGCTCACCCGGGGGGGGGCACTACGAGCAGTACTTC.

The chain combines TRBV7-9 with TRBJ2-3; D may correspond to TRBD1 or TRBD2 (5 bases each). Germline CDR1 is SEHNR and CDR2 is FQNEAQ (reference sequence). The V gene lost 0 bases and the J gene lost 0 bases, with 16 bases spanning the gap. The CDR3 contains 18 residues. The CDR3 DNA is TGTGCCAGCAGCTTAGCGCAGTGGGGGATACCTAGCACAGATACGCAGTATTTT. Its translation is CASSLAQWGIPSTDTQYF.

The CDR3 DNA follows: TGTGCCAGCAGCGCGGAATACGGGGAGACGAGCACAGATACGCAGTATTTT. It is translated as CASSAEYGETSTDTQYF. The rearrangement joins TRBV9 to TRBJ2-3, with a possible D match to TRBD2 (5 bases). The V end was cut by 3 bases, the J end by 0 bases, with 17 bases between. Looked up from germline, CDR1 is SGDLS and CDR2 is YYNGEE. The CDR3 length is 17 residues.

In this sample, this clone turned up once. V usage is TRBV2 and J usage is TRBJ2-7, with a tentative D call TRBD1 (5 bases). Trimming pared 3 bases from V and 6 bases from J, leaving 12 bases between. This CDR3 is built from 13 residues. Germline V gene lookup returns CDR1 SNHLY and CDR2 FYNNEI. CDR3 in DNA: TGTGCCAGCAGTGACAGGGTTAGTTCCGAGCAGTACTTC. Protein product: CASSDRVSSEQYF.

The rearrangement joins TRBV11-2 to TRBJ2-7; 9 bases map to TRBD1. V lost 1 base to trimming and J lost 0 bases; unmatched junction nucleotides: 4. Germline CDR1 SGHAT, CDR2 FQNNGV. The CDR3 totals 16 residues. For the CDR3, the DNA is TGTGCCAGCAGCTTAGGGGGGACAGGGAGCTCCTACGAGCAGTACTTC. It codes for CASSLGGTGSSYEQYF.

The chain uses TRBV19 and TRBJ1-2; D might be TRBD1 (5 bases). Germline CDR1 is LNHDA and CDR2 is SQIVND (reference sequence). The V end lost 7 bases, the J end lost 2 bases, and 11 bases lay between the germline ends. This CDR3 is built from 13 residues. This chain's CDR3 is CASTRDGNYGYTF. Written as DNA, the CDR3 is TGTGCCAGTACCAGGGACGGCAACTATGGCTACACCTTC. Based on the CDR3 plus reference TRBV19 and TRBJ1-2, the full variable domain is DGGITQSPKYLFRKEGQNVTLSCEQNLNHDAMYWYRQDPGQGLRLIYYSQIVNDFQKGDIAEGYSVSREKKESFPLTVTSAQKNPTAFYLCASTRDGNYGYTFGSGTRLTVV.

The chain employs TRBV7-6 and TRBJ2-1; 13 bases are a match to TRBD2. CDR3 length: 21 amino acids. CDR1 and CDR2 from the germline V gene are SGHVS and FNYEAQ. The junction had 20 bases not matched to a gene; V was cut back by 5 bases and J by 4 bases. CDR3: CASSQNSEVTSGGPVYNEQFF. The CDR3 region has the DNA TGTGCCAGCAGCCAAAATTCCGAAGTGACTAGCGGGGGGCCCGTATACAATGAGCAGTTCTTC.

Only one count was recorded for this clone. J is TRBJ1-2 and V is TRBV10-3; 7 bases match TRBD1. V gave up 6 bases and J gave up 2 bases; unmatched junction bases: 6. Germline CDR1 ENHRY, CDR2 SYGVKD. The CDR3 runs to 14 residues. CDR3 sequence (DNA): TGTGCCATCAGCGAAGGGGGCTGGAACTATGGCTACACCTTC. Its protein is CAISEGGWNYGYTF.

This sequence joins TRBV18 and TRBJ1-1, with 7 bases fitting TRBD1. The CDR3 contains 17 residues. Germline trimming cut 1 base from V and 0 bases from J; bases unmatched to any gene: 8. Per the germline V gene, CDR1 is KGHSH and CDR2 is LQKENI. For the CDR3, the DNA is TGTGCCAGCTCACCACGGACAGGTTCTCAAGTGAACACTGAAGCTTTCTTT. It codes for CASSPRTGSQVNTEAFF.

This rearrangement joins TRBV5-4 to TRBJ1-2; tentative D call: TRBD1 (6 bases). CDR3 length: 14 amino acids. The V end was cut by 1 base, the J end by 2 bases, with 9 bases between. CDR1 SGHNT and CDR2 YYREEE come from the germline V gene (reference sequence). The CDR3 spells CASSLKGGNYGYTF. CDR3 coding DNA: TGTGCCAGCAGCTTGAAGGGGGGAAACTATGGCTACACCTTC.

Regarding this clone: The germline gene is not matched at one end of the junction; a read error may be the cause. The chain carries TRBV12-5 and TRBJ1-5; D ambiguous. Germline V gives CDR1 LGHNT, CDR2 FRNRAP. The CDR3 spans 12 residues. The CDR3 nucleotides are TGTGCTAGTGTTTTGGGCAATCAGCCCCAGCATTTT. It codes for CASVLGNQPQHF. Filled out from reference TRBV12-5 and TRBJ1-5, the complete variable domain reads DARVTQTPRHKVTEMGQEVTMRCQPILGHNTVFWYRQTMMQGLELLAYFRNRAPLDDSGMPKDRFSAEMPDATLATLKIQPSEPRDSAVYFCASVLGNQPQHFGDGTRLSIL.

This chain connects TRBV2 to TRBJ2-3; D not resolved. The CDR3 loop spans 15 amino acids. The V end lost 2 bases, the J end lost 3 bases, and 12 bases lay between the germline ends. Germline lookup yields CDR1 SNHLY and CDR2 FYNNEI. CDR3 residues: CASSETAVPTDTQYF. The CDR3, as DNA: TGTGCCAGCAGTGAAACCGCCGTCCCGACAGATACGCAGTATTTT.

The genes are TRBV19 and TRBJ2-7; D is uncertain. This CDR3 contains 15 residues. V was cut by 4 bases and J by 3 bases, with 16 bases left in between. Germline V lookup: CDR1 LNHDA, CDR2 SQIVND (reference sequence). CDR3 residues: CASSNPLLGYYEQYF. The CDR3 region has the DNA TGTGCCAGTAGTAACCCCCTGCTAGGATACTACGAGCAGTACTTC. The full variable domain, completed using reference TRBV19 and TRBJ2-7, is DGGITQSPKYLFRKEGQNVTLSCEQNLNHDAMYWYRQDPGQGLRLIYYSQIVNDFQKGDIAEGYSVSREKKESFPLTVTSAQKNPTAFYLCASSNPLLGYYEQYFGPGTRLTVT.

This chain connects TRBV25-1 to TRBJ2-5, with D possibly TRBD1 on 6 matching bases. Germline V gene sequence: CDR1 MGHDK, CDR2 SYGVNS. V was trimmed by 3 bases and J by 5 bases, leaving 16 bases between them. There are 15 residues in the CDR3. CDR3 in DNA: TGTGCCAGCAGTGATCTGGGGGCCCTGCCGGAGACCCAGTACTTC. This sequence encodes CASSDLGALPETQYF. The entire variable domain, with the rest obtained from reference TRBV25-1 and TRBJ2-5, is as follows: EADIYQTPRYLVIGTGKKITLECSQTMGHDKMYWYQQDPGMELHLIHYSYGVNSTEKGDLSSESTVSRIRTEHFPLTLESARPSHTSQYLCASSDLGALPETQYFGPGTRLLVL.

This clone appeared a single time. The V gene is TRBV6-1, the J gene TRBJ2-7; a possible D gene is TRBD2 (5 bases). The V end lost 4 bases, the J end lost 1 base, and 11 bases lay between the germline ends. In germline, CDR1 is MNHNS, CDR2 SASEGT. CDR3 length: 14 amino acids. The CDR3 protein is CASSGMRASYEQYF. The DNA of the CDR3 is TGTGCCAGCAGTGGGATGAGGGCTTCCTACGAGCAGTACTTC.